The rows below give T cell receptor beta chains drawn from one sample of a study of STAT5B mutations in CD4+ large granular lymphocyte leukemia. TCRdb keeps only in-frame clones here, not all; method: immunoSEQ multiplex PCR. The sample has more than 30,000 clones; 75% to 85% are singletons. The specimen was CD4+ T cells from blood buffy coats. The receptor set was obtained from a human donor in good health. Both conserved end residues are part of each CDR3. A D gene is named only where the DNA matches it firmly.

j_gene: TRBJ2-3
v_gene: TRBV7-2
d_gene: NA
CDR3aa: CASSFGLGARTDTQYF

j_gene: TRBJ2-4
v_gene: TRBV6-6
d_gene: TRBD2
CDR3aa: CASSGTSGRKNIQYF

j_gene: TRBJ2-5
v_gene: TRBV19
d_gene: TRBD1
CDR3aa: CASSISNTGGGQETQYF

j_gene: TRBJ2-4
v_gene: TRBV5-1
d_gene: NA
CDR3aa: CASSLGQLLAKNIQYF

j_gene: TRBJ2-7
v_gene: TRBV5-3
d_gene: TRBD2
CDR3aa: CARSLGLAGGGEQYF

j_gene: TRBJ1-2
v_gene: TRBV7-9
d_gene: TRBD1
CDR3aa: CASSFGDRGQGYTF

j_gene: TRBJ2-1
v_gene: TRBV4-2
d_gene: TRBD1
CDR3aa: CASSPSVDRGKGEQFF

j_gene: TRBJ1-2
v_gene: TRBV18
d_gene: NA
CDR3aa: CASSYWNPVGSNYGYTF

j_gene: TRBJ2-1
v_gene: TRBV21-1
d_gene: NA
CDR3aa: CASSKPSSDEQFF

j_gene: TRBJ2-2
v_gene: TRBV7-2
d_gene: NA
CDR3aa: CASSFSRDAGELFF

j_gene: TRBJ2-1
v_gene: TRBV30
d_gene: NA
CDR3aa: CAWRHLGQRGNEQFF

j_gene: TRBJ2-3
v_gene: TRBV5-1
d_gene: TRBD2
CDR3aa: CASSHRLAGGADTQYF

j_gene: TRBJ1-1
v_gene: TRBV29-1
d_gene: NA
CDR3aa: CSARTANTEAFF

j_gene: TRBJ1-1
v_gene: TRBV5-1
d_gene: NA
CDR3aa: CASSLGIGEPKAFF

j_gene: TRBJ2-3
v_gene: TRBV15
d_gene: TRBD1
CDR3aa: CAIRNRDRGADTQYF

j_gene: TRBJ2-7
v_gene: TRBV7-2
d_gene: TRBD2
CDR3aa: CASSRSGRAYEQYF

j_gene: TRBJ2-2
v_gene: TRBV6-1
d_gene: NA
CDR3aa: CASSPTGSDTGELFF

j_gene: TRBJ1-5
v_gene: TRBV28
d_gene: NA
CDR3aa: CASGGTANQPQHF

j_gene: TRBJ1-5
v_gene: TRBV6-6
d_gene: NA
CDR3aa: CASTQGGRDNQPQHF

j_gene: TRBJ1-4
v_gene: TRBV19
d_gene: NA
CDR3aa: CASSAPGRLAELFF

j_gene: TRBJ2-7
v_gene: TRBV7-2
d_gene: TRBD1
CDR3aa: CASSFSQGTEQYF

j_gene: TRBJ1-5
v_gene: TRBV19
d_gene: NA
CDR3aa: CASVAPGGQPQHF

j_gene: TRBJ2-7
v_gene: TRBV19
d_gene: TRBD1
CDR3aa: CASRLTGSHEQYF

j_gene: TRBJ2-7
v_gene: TRBV7-2
d_gene: NA
CDR3aa: CASSFLSNYYEQYF